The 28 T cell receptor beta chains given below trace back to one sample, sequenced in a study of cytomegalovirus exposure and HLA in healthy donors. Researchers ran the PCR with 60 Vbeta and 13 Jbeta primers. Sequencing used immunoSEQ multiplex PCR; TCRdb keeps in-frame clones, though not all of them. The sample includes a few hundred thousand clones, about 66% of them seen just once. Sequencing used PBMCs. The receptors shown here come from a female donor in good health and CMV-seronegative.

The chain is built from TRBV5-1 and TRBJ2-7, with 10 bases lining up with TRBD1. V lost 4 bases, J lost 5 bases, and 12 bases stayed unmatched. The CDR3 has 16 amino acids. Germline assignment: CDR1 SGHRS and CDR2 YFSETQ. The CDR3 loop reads CASSAALGQGKHEQYF. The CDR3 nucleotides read TGCGCCAGCAGCGCAGCGTTGGGACAGGGGAAACACGAGCAGTACTTC.

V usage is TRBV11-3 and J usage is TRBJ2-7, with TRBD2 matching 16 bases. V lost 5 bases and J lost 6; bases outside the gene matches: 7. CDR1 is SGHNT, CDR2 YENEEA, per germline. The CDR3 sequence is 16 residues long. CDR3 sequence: CASSPGLAGGPGEQYF. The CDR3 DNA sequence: TGTGCCAGCAGCCCGGGACTAGCGGGAGGGCCTGGCGAGCAGTACTTC.

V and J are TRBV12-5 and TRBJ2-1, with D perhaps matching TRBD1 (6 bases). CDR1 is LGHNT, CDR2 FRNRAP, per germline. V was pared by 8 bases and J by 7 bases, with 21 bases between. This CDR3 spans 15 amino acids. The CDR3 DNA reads TGTGCTAGTTCAGTGGGGACATCGAAGGGGAATGAGCAGTTCTTC. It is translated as CASSVGTSKGNEQFF.

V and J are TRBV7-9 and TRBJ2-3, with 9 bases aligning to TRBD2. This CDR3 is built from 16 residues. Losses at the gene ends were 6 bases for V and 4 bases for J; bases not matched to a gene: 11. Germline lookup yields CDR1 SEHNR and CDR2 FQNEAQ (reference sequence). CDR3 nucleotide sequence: TGTGCCAGCAGTTCCCGGGGCGGGAGGGCCCCAGATACGCAGTATTTT. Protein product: CASSSRGGRAPDTQYF.

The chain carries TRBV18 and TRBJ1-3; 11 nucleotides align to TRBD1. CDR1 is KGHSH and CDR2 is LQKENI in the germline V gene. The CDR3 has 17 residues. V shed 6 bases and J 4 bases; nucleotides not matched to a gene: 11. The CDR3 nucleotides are TGTGCCAGCTCCCCGCAAAGGACAGGGGGCTTCGGAAACACCATATATTTT. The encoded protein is CASSPQRTGGFGNTIYF.

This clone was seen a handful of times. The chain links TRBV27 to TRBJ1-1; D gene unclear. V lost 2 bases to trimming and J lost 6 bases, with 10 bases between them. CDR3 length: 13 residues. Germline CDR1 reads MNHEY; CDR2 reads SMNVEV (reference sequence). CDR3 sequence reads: CASSLDGVPEAFF. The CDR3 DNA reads TGTGCCAGCAGTTTAGACGGGGTCCCTGAAGCTTTCTTT.

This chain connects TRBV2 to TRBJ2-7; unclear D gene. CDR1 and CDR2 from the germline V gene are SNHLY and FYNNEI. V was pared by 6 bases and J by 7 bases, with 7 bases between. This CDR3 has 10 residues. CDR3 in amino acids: CASSRREQYF. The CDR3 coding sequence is TGTGCCAGCAGCCGTCGGGAGCAGTACTTC. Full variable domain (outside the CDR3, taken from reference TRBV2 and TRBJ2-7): EPEVTQTPSHQVTQMGQEVILRCVPISNHLYFYWYRQILGQKVEFLVSFYNNEISEKSEIFDDQFSVERPDGSNFTLKIRSTKLEDSAMYFCASSRREQYFGPGTRLTVT.

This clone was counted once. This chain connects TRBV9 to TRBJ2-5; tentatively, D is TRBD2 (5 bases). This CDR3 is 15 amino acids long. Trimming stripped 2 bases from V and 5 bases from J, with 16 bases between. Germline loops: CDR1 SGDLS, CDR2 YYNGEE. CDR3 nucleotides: TGTGCCAGCAGCGTTTTGTCTCGGGGAGAGGAGACCCAGTACTTC. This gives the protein CASSVLSRGEETQYF.

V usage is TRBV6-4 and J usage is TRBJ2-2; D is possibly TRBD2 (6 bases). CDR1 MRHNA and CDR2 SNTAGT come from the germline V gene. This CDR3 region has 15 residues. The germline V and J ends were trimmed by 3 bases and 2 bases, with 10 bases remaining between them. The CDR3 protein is CASSEGGTNTGELFF. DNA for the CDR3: TGTGCCAGCAGTGAAGGAGGGACCAACACCGGGGAGCTGTTTTTT.

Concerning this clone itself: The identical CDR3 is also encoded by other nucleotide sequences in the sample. The CDR3 here is CASSPDFYNEQFF. For the CDR3, the DNA is TGCGCCAGCAGCCCGGACTTCTACAATGAGCAGTTCTTC. V usage is TRBV5-1 and J usage is TRBJ2-1, with a possible D match to TRBD2 (5 bases). The CDR3 has 13 residues. Trimming left V 4 bases short and J 3 bases short, with 8 bases between. Per the germline V gene, CDR1 is SGHRS and CDR2 is YFSETQ.

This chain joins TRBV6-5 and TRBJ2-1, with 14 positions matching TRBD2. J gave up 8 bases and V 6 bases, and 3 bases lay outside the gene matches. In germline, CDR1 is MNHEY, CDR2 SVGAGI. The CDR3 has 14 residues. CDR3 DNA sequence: TGTGCCAGCAGAGGGGGACTAGCGGGAGATGAGCAGTTCTTC. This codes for CASRGGLAGDEQFF.

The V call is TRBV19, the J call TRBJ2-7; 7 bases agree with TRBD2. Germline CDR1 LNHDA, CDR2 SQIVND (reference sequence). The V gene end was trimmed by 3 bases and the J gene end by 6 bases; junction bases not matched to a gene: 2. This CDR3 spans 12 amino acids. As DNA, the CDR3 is TGTGCCAGTAGTATGGGCGGGGGCGAGCAGTACTTC. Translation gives CASSMGGGEQYF.

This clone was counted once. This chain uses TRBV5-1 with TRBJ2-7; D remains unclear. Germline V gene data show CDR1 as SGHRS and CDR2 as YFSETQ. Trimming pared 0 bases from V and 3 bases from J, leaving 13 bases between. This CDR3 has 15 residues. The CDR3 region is CASSLGRGKVYEQYF. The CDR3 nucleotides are TGCGCCAGCAGCTTGGGGCGCGGAAAGGTCTACGAGCAGTACTTC.

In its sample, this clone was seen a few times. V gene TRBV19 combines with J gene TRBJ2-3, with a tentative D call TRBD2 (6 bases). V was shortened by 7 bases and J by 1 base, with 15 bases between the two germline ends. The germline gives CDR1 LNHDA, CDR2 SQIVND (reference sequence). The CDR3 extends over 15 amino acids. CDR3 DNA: TGTGCCAGTACCGTCCGCGGGGCAGGCACAGATACGCAGTATTTT. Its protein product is CASTVRGAGTDTQYF.

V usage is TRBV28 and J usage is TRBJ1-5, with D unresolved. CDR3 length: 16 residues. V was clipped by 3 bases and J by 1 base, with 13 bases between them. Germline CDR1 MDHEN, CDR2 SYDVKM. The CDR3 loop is CASSFLQPGSNQPQHF. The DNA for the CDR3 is TGTGCCAGCAGTTTCCTTCAGCCGGGGAGCAATCAGCCCCAGCATTTT.

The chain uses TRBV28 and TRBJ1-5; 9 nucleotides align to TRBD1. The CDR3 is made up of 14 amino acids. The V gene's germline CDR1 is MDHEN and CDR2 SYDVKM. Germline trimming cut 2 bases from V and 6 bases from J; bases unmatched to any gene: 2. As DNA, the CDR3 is TGTGCCAGCAGTTTAGGGACAGGGAGTCAGCCCCAGCATTTT. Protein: CASSLGTGSQPQHF. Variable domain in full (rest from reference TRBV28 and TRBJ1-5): DVKVTQSSRYLVKRTGEKVFLECVQDMDHENMFWYRQDPGLGLRLIYFSYDVKMKEKGDIPEGYSVSREKKERFSLILESASTNQTSMYLCASSLGTGSQPQHFGDGTRLSIL.

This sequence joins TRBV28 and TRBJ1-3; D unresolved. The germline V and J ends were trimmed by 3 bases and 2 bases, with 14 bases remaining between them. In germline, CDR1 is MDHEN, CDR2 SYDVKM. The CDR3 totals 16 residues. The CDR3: CASSFPGDAAGNTIYF. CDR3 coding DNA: TGTGCCAGCAGTTTTCCCGGTGACGCGGCTGGAAACACCATATATTTT.

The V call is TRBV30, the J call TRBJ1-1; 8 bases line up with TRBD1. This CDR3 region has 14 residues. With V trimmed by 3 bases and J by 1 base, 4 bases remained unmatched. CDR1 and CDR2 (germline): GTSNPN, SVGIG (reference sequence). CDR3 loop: CAWSTGGPNTEAFF. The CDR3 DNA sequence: TGTGCCTGGAGCACAGGGGGGCCGAACACTGAAGCTTTCTTT.

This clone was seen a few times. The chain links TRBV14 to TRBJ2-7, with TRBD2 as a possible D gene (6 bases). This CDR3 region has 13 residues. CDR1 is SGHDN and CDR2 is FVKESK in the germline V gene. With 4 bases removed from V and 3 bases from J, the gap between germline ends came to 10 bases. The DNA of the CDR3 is TGTGCCAGCAGCCCGGGACTCTTCTACGAGCAGTACTTC. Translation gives CASSPGLFYEQYF.

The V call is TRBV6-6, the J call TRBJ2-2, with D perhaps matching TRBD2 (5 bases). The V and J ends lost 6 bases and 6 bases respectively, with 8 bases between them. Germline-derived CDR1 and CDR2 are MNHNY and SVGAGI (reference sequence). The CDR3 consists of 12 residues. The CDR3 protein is CASRRGSGELFF. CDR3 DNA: TGTGCCAGCAGACGAGGGTCCGGGGAGCTGTTTTTT.

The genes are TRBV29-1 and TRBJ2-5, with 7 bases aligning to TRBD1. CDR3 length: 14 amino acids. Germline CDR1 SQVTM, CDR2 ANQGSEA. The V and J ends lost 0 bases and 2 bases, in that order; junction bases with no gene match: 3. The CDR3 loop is CSVEEGQQQETQYF. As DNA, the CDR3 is TGCAGCGTTGAAGAGGGACAGCAACAAGAGACCCAGTACTTC. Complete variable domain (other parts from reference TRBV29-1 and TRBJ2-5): SAVISQKPSRDICQRGTSLTIQCQVDSQVTMMFWYRQQPGQSLTLIATANQGSEATYESGFVIDKFPISRPNLTFSTLTVSNMSPEDSSIYLCSVEEGQQQETQYFGPGTRLLVL.

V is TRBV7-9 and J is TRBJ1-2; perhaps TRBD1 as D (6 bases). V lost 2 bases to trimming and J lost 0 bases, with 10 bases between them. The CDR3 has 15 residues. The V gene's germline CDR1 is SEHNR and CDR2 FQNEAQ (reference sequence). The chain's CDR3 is CASSLRTAANYGYTF. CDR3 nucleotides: TGTGCCAGCAGCTTAAGGACAGCAGCTAACTATGGCTACACCTTC.

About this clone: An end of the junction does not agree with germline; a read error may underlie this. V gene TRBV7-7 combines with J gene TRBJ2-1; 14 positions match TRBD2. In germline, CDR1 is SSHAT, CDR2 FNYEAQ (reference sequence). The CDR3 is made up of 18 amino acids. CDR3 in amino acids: CASSSLPTSGRGQGEQFF. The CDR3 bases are TGTGCTAGCAGCTCCTTACCGACTAGCGGGAGGGGCCAGGGTGAGCAGTTCTTC.

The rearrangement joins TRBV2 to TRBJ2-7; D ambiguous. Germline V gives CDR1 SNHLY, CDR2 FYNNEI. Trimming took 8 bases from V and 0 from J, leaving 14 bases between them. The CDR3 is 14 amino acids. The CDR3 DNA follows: TGTGCCAGCCAGTGGAATCCTAGCTCCTACGAGCAGTACTTC. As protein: CASQWNPSSYEQYF.

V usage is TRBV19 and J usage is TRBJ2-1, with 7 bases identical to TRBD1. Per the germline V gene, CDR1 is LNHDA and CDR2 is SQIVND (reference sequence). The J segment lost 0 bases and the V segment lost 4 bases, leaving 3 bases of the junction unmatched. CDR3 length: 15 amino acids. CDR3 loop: CASSTRQGSYNEQFF. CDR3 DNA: TGTGCCAGTAGTACCCGACAGGGCTCCTACAATGAGCAGTTCTTC. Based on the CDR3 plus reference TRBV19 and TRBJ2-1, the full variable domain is DGGITQSPKYLFRKEGQNVTLSCEQNLNHDAMYWYRQDPGQGLRLIYYSQIVNDFQKGDIAEGYSVSREKKESFPLTVTSAQKNPTAFYLCASSTRQGSYNEQFFGPGTRLTVL.

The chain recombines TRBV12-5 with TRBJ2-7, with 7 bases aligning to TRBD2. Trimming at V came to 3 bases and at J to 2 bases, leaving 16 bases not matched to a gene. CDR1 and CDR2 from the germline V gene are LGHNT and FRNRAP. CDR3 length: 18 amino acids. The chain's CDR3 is CASGFSTTSLLSPYEQYF. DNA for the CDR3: TGTGCTAGTGGTTTTTCTACGACTAGCCTACTGTCACCCTACGAGCAGTACTTC. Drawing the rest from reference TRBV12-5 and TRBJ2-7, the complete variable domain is DARVTQTPRHKVTEMGQEVTMRCQPILGHNTVFWYRQTMMQGLELLAYFRNRAPLDDSGMPKDRFSAEMPDATLATLKIQPSEPRDSAVYFCASGFSTTSLLSPYEQYFGPGTRLTVT.

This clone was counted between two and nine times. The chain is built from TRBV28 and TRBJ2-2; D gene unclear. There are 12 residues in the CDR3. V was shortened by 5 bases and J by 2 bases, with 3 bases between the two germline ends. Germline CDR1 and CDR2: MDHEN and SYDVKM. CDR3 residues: CASSPNTGELFF. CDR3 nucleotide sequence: TGTGCCAGCAGTCCAAACACCGGGGAGCTGTTTTTT.

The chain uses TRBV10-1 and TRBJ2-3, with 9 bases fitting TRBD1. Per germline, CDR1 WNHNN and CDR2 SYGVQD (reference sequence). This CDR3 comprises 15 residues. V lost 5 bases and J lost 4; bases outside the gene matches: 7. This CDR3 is CASSYGTGSSDTQYF. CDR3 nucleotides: TGCGCCAGCAGTTACGGGACAGGGTCTTCAGATACGCAGTATTTT.